Detailed here is one T cell receptor beta chain. Antigen specificity is unknown. This sample stems from a study of T cell responses to AZD1222 COVID-19 vaccine. Study-level points and caveats: Recipients of two AZD1222 doses showed rising Spike-specific TCR breadth and depth. Epitopes outside B.1.351 and B.1.1.7 mutated regions reportedly drew nearly half of spike TCRs. The CD4 TCRs associated with vaccination extended across spike and predominated at 160-218 and 743-854.

Sequenced by immunoSEQ multiplex PCR; TCRdb stores in-frame clones only, minus some. The table has over 50,000 clones, around 82% seen once; the top ten hold 20% to 30%. The CDR3 runs 15 residues. Germline-derived CDR1 and CDR2 are SGHVS and FNYEAQ. With 5 bases clipped from V and 4 bases from J, the junction kept 9 bases outside the gene matches. The specimen was peripheral blood, collected 28 days after the second AZD1222 dose. This chain uses TRBV7-6 with TRBJ2-5, with 8 nucleotides matching TRBD2. This TCR came from an adult who received the AZD1222 COVID-19 vaccine. For the CDR3, the DNA is TGTGCCAGCAGCCCTTGGCTAGCGGGTACAGAGACCCAGTACTTC. It translates to CASSPWLAGTETQYF.